The TCR beta chain described here comes from a study of blood T cell repertoires in COVID-19. About the research overall: Donors in the United States, Italy and Spain gave samples during acute or convalescent COVID-19. The analysed material was cDNA or gDNA that came from T cells, B-cell-depleted T cells, or PBMCs.

In the original processing: Nucleated cell counts were estimated from reference gene primer amplification. Produced via immunoSEQ multiplex PCR; TCRdb's table is partial and in-frame only. The V and J calls and clone size are taken from that table; D and trimming were inferred from the DNA. The data hold some 240,000 clones, with more than 75% observed a single time. The germline V gene encodes CDR1 LGHNA and CDR2 YSLEER. This CDR3 is built from 16 residues. Trimming cost V 2 bases and J 5 bases; bases outside gene matches: 6. In its sample, this clone was seen once. This TCR derives from a woman aged 60 to 75 with active or convalescent COVID-19. The sequenced sample consisted of peripheral blood. The chain combines TRBV4-3 with TRBJ1-3, with 10 bases matching TRBD1. CDR3 amino acids: CASSQTRTGGRNTIYF. DNA of the CDR3: TGCGCCAGCAGCCAAACCAGGACAGGGGGGAGAAACACCATATATTTT.